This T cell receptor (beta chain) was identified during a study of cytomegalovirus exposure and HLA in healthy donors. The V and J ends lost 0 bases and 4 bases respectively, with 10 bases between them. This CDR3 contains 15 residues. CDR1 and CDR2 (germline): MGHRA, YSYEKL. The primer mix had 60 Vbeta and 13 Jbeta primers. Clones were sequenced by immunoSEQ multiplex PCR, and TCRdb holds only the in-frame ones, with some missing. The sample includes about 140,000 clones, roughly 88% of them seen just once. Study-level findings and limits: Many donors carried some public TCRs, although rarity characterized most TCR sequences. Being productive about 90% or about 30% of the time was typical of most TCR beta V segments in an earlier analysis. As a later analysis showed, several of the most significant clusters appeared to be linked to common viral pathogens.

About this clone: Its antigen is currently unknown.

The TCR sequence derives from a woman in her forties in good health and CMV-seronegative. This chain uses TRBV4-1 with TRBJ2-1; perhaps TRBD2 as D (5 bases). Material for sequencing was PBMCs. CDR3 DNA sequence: TGCGCCAGCAGCCAAGAACTAGAAACGTACAATGAGCAGTTCTTC. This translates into CASSQELETYNEQFF.